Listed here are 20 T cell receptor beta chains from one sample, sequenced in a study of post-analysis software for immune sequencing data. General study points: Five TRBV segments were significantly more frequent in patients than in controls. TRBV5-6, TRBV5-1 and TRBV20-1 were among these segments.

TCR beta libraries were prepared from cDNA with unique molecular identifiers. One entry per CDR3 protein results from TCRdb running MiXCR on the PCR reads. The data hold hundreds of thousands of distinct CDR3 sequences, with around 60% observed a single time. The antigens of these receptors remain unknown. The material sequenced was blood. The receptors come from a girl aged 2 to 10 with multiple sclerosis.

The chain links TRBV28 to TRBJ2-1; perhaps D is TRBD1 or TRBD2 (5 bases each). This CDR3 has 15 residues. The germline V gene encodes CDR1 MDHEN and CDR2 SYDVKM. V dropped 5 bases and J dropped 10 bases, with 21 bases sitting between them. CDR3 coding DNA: TGTGCCAGCAGTCGACGGACAAGAGGGTCCTACGAGCAGTTCTTC. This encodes CASSRRTRGSYEQFF. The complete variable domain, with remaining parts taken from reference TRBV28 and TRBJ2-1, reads DVKVTQSSRYLVKRTGEKVFLECVQDMDHENMFWYRQDPGLGLRLIYFSYDVKMKEKGDIPEGYSVSREKKERFSLILESASTNQTSMYLCASSRRTRGSYEQFFGPGTRLTVL.

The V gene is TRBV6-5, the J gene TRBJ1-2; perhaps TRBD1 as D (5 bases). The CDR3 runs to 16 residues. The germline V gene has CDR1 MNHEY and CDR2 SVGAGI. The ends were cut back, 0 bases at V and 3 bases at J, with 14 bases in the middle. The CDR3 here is CASSYSTLRGDYGYTF. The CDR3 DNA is TGTGCCAGCAGTTACTCGACGCTTAGGGGAGACTATGGCTACACCTTC.

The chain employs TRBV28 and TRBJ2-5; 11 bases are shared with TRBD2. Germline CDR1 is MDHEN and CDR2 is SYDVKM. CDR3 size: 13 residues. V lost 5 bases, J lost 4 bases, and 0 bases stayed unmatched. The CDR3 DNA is TGTGCCAGCAGTACTAGCGGGGGAGAGACCCAGTACTTC. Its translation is CASSTSGGETQYF.

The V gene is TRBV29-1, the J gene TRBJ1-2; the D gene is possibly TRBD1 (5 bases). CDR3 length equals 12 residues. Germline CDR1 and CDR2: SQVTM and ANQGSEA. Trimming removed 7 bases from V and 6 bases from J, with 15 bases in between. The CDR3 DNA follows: TGCAGCGCGGCCGGGGCTTCGGATGGCTACACCTTC. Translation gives CSAAGASDGYTF.

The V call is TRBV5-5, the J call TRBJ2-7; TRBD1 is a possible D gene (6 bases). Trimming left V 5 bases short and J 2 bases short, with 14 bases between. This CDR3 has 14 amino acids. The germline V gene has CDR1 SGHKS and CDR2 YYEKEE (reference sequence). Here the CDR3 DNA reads TGTGCCAGCAGTTTATCAGGGGTTCCCTACGAGCAGTACTTC. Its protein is CASSLSGVPYEQYF.

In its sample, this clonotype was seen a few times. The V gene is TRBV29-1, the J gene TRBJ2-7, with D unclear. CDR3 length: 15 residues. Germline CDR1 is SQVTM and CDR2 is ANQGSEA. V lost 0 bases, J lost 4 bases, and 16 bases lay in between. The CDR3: CSVEDRAAGNYEQYF. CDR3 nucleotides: TGCAGCGTTGAAGATCGGGCAGCCGGTAATTACGAGCAGTACTTC.

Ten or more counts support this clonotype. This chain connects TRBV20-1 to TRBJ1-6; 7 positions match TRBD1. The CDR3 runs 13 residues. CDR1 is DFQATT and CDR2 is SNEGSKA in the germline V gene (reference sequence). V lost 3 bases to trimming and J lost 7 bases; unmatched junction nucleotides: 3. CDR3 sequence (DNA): TGCAGTGCTAGGGCAGGGGGAAATTCACCCCTCCACTTT. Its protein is CSARAGGNSPLHF.

This chain's CDR3 is CSARDWTGGNTEAFF. The CDR3 DNA sequence: TGCAGTGCTAGAGATTGGACAGGGGGGAACACTGAAGCTTTCTTT. This rearrangement joins TRBV20-1 to TRBJ1-1; 10 bases match TRBD1. This CDR3 region has 15 residues. Germline CDR1 and CDR2: DFQATT and SNEGSKA (reference sequence). The V gene end was trimmed by 0 bases and the J gene end by 1 base; junction bases not matched to a gene: 2.

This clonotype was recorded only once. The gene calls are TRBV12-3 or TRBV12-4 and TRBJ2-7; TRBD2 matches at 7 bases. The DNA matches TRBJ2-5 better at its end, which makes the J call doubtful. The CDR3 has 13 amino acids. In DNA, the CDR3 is TGTGCCAGCGGTAGGACTAGAGAAGAGACCCAGTACTTC. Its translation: CASGRTREETQYF.

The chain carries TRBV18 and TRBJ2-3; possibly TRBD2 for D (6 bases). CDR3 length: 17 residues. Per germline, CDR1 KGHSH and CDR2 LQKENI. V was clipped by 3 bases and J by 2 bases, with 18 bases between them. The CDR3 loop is CASSPSGQRVLTDTQYF. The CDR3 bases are TGTGCCAGCTCACCCTCCGGGCAGCGGGTCCTCACAGATACGCAGTATTTT.

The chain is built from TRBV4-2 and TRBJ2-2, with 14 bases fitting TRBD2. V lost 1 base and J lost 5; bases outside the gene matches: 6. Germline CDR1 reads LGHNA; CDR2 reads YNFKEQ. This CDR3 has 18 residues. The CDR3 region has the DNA TGTGCCAGCAGCCAAGCCGGGACTAGCGGGAGTTTTACCGGGGAGCTGTTTTTT. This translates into CASSQAGTSGSFTGELFF.

Here the CDR3 DNA reads TGCGCCAGCAGCCCCCCGGGGCCCAGGTCACGAAGTGGCTACACCTTC. Protein: CASSPPGPRSRSGYTF. The chain recombines TRBV4-1 with TRBJ1-2, with a weak D call TRBD1 (5 bases). The CDR3 sequence is 16 residues long. Germline V gene sequence: CDR1 MGHRA, CDR2 YSYEKL. Trimming removed 4 bases from V and 7 bases from J, with 22 bases in between.

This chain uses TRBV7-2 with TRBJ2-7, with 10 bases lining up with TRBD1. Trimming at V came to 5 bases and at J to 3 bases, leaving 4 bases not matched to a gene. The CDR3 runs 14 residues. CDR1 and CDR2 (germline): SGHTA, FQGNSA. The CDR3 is CASSQDRGYYEQYF. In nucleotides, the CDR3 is TGTGCCAGCAGCCAGGACAGGGGGTACTACGAGCAGTACTTC.

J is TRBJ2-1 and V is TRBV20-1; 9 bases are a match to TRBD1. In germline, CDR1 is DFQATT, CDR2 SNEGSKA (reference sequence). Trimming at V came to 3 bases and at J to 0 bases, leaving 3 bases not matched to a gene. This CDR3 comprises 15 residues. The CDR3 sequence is CSASGTGSSYNEQFF. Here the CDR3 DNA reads TGCAGTGCTAGTGGGACAGGGAGCTCCTACAATGAGCAGTTCTTC.

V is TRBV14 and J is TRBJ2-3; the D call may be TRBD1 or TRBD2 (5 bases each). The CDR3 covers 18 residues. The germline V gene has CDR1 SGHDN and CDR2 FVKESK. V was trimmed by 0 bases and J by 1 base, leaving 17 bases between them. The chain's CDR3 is CASSQDGLGVIGTDTQYF. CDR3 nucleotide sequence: TGTGCCAGCAGCCAAGATGGTTTGGGGGTCATTGGCACAGATACGCAGTATTTT.

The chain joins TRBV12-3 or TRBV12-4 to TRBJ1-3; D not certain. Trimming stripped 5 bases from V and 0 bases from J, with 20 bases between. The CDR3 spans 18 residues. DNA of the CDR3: TGTGCCAGCAGTCCATTTATCCCGACCCGGAGCTCTGGAAACACCATATATTTT. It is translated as CASSPFIPTRSSGNTIYF.

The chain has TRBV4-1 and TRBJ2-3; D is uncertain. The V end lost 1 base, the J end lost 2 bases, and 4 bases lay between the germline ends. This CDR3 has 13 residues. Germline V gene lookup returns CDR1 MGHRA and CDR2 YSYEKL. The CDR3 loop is CASSQVHTDTQYF. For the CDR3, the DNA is TGCGCCAGCAGCCAAGTTCACACAGATACGCAGTATTTT.

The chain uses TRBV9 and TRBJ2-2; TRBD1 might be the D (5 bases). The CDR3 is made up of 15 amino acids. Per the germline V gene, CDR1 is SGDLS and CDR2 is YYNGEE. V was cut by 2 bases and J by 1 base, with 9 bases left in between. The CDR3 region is CASSVAGKNTGELFF. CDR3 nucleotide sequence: TGTGCCAGCAGCGTTGCAGGGAAGAACACCGGGGAGCTGTTTTTT.

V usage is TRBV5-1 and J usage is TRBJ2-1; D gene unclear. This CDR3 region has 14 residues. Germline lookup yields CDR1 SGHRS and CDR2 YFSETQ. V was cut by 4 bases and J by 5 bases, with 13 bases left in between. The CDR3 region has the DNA TGCGCCAGCAGCCCCGGACGGGCGAACAATGAGCAGTTCTTC. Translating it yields CASSPGRANNEQFF. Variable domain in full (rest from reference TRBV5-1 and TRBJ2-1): KAGVTQTPRYLIKTRGQQVTLSCSPISGHRSVSWYQQTPGQGLQFLFEYFSETQRNKGNFPGRFSGRQFSNSRSEMNVSTLELGDSALYLCASSPGRANNEQFFGPGTRLTVL.

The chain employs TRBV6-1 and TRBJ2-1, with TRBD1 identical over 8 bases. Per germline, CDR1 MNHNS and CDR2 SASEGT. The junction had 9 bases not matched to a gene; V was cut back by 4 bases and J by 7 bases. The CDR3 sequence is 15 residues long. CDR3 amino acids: CASSGARQGSNEQFF. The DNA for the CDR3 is TGTGCCAGCAGTGGGGCCCGACAGGGGTCGAATGAGCAGTTCTTC.